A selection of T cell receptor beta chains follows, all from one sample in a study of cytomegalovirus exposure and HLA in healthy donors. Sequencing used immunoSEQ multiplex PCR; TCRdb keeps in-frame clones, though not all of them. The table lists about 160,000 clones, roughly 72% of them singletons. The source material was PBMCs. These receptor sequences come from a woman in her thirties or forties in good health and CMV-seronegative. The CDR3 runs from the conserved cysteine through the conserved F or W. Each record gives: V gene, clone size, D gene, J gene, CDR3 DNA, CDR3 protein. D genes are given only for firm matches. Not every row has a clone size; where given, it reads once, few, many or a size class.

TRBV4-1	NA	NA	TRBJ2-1	TGCGCCAGCAGCCAGGCCTCACAAAAGAATGAGCAGTTCTTC	CASSQASQKNEQFF
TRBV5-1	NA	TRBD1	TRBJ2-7	TGCGCCAGCAGCCTTCTACAGGGGGCGCCACGGGAGCAGTACTTC	CASSLLQGAPREQYF
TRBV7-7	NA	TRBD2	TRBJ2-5	TGTGCTAGCAGCCCCTTACTAGCGGGAGCACGGGGGGACCAGTACTTC	CASSPLLAGARGDQYF
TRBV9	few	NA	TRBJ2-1	TGTGCCAGCAGCGGCGGGACTGGTTCGTACAATGAGCAGTTCTTC	CASSGGTGSYNEQFF
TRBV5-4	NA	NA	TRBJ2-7	TGTGCCAGCCAGAACGCACAGGGTTCCTACGAGCAGTACTTC	CASQNAQGSYEQYF
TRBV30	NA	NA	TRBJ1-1	TGTGCCTGGAGTGTACAGGTCGGGCCGGGTTCTGAAGCTTTCTTT	CAWSVQVGPGSEAFF
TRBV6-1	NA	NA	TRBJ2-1	TGTGCCAGCAGTGAAACTTTCTTCCCTTCGAATGAGCAGTTCTTC	CASSETFFPSNEQFF
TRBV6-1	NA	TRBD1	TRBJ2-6	TGTGCCAGCAGAATACAGGGGTCTGGGGCCAACGTCCTGACTTTC	CASRIQGSGANVLTF
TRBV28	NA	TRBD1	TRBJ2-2	TGTGCCAGCAGTTTCAGGGACAGGGAGAACACCGGGGAGCTGTTTTTT	CASSFRDRENTGELFF
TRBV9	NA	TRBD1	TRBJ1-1	TGTGCCAGCAGCCCTAAACAGACAGGGGAAGGAATGAACACTGAAGCTTTCTTT	CASSPKQTGEGMNTEAFF
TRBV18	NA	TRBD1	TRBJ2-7	TGTGCCAGCTCGCCCGGGACAGGGTCCTACGAGCAGTACTTC	CASSPGTGSYEQYF
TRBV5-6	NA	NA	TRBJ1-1	TGTGCCAGCAGCTTGGGAGTGAACACTGAAGCTTTCTTT	CASSLGVNTEAFF
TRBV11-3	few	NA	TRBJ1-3	TGTGCCAGCAGCCCCGCAGGGGCCAACTCTGGAAACACCATATATTTT	CASSPAGANSGNTIYF
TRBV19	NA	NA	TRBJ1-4	TGTGCCAGCCACGCCAGGCCTGGTGAAAAACTGTTTTTT	CASHARPGEKLFF
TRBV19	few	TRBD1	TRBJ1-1	TGTGCCAGTAGTTTCTTGGACAGGGCAGTCACTGAAGCTTTCTTT	CASSFLDRAVTEAFF
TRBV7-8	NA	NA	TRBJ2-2	TGTGCCAGCCTGCGGGAAAGGGGTTCCTTCGACACCGGGGAGCTGTTTTTT	CASLRERGSFDTGELFF
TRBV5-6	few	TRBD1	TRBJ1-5	TGTGCCAGCAGCTTAACAGGGGGCAGTGGTCAGCCCCAGCATTTT	CASSLTGGSGQPQHF
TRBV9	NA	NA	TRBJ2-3	TGTGCCAGCAGCTCAATAGGGACTGTTGGGACAGATACGCAGTATTTT	CASSSIGTVGTDTQYF
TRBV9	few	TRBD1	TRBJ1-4	TGTGCCAGCAGCTCGGGGGACAGGGCCGGAGAAAAACTGTTTTTT	CASSSGDRAGEKLFF
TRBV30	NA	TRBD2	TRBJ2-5	TGTGCCTGGAGACTAGCGGGAAAGGGAGGGGAGACCCAGTACTTC	CAWRLAGKGGETQYF
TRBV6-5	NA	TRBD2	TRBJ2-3	TGTGCCAGCAGCTCCGGACTAGCGGCAGATACGCAGTATTTT	CASSSGLAADTQYF
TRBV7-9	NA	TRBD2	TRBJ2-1	TGTGCCAGCAGCCGATCCCTGGGACTAGCGCCCAATGAGCAGTTCTTC	CASSRSLGLAPNEQFF
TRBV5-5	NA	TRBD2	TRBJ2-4	TGTGCCAGCAGCTTGGTGGCGGGAGGGGACATTCAGTACTTC	CASSLVAGGDIQYF
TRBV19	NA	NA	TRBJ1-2	TGTGCCAGTAGTACCTCGGGTTTCAACTATGGCTACACCTTC	CASSTSGFNYGYTF
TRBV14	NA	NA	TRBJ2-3	TGTGCCAGCAGCCAAGAGGTGGGAGCGCAGTATTTT	CASSQEVGAQYF